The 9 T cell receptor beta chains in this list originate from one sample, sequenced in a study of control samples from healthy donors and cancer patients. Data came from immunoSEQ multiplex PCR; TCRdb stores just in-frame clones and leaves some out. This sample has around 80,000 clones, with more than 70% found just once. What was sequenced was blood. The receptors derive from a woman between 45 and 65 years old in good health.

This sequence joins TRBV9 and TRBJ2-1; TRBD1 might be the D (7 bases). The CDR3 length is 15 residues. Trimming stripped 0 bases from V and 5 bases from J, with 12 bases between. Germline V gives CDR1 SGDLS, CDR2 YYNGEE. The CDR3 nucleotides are TGTGCCAGCAGCGTAGGTCCCAGGGGGGACAATGAGCAGTTCTTC. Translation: CASSVGPRGDNEQFF. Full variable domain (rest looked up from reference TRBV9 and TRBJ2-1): DSGVTQTPKHLITATGQRVTLRCSPRSGDLSVYWYQQSLDQGLQFLIQYYNGEERAKGNILERFSAQQFPDLHSELNLSSLELGDSALYFCASSVGPRGDNEQFFGPGTRLTVL.

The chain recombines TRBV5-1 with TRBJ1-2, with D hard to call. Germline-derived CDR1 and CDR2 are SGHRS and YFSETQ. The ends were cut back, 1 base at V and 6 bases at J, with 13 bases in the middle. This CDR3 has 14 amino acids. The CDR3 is CASSLTDTTDGYTF. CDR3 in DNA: TGCGCCAGCAGCTTGACAGACACTACTGATGGCTACACCTTC.

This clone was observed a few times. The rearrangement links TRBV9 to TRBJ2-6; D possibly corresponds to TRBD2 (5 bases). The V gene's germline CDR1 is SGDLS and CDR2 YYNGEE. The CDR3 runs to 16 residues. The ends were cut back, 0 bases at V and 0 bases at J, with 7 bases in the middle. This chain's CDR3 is CASSVVRASGANVLTF. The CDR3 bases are TGTGCCAGCAGCGTAGTGCGGGCCTCTGGGGCCAACGTCCTGACTTTC.

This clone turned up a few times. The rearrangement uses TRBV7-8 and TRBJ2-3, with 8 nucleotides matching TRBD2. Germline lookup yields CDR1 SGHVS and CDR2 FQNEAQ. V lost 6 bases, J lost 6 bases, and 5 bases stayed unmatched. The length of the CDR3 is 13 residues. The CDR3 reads CASRRGGIDTQYF. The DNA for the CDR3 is TGTGCCAGCAGACGGGGGGGCATTGATACGCAGTATTTT.

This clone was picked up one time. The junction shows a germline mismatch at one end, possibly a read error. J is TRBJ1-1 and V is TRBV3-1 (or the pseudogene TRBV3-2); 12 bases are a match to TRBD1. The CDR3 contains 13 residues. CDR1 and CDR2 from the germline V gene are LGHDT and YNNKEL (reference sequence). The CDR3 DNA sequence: TGTGCCCGCCGGGGGGGACAGGGGGCGGTCCTCCCTTTT. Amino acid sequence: CARRGGQGAVLPF.

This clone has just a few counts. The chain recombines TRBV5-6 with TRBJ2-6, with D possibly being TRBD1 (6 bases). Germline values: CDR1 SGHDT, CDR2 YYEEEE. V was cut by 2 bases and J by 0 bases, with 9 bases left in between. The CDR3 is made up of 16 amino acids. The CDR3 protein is CASSLGGFSGANVLTF. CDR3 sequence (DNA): TGTGCCAGCAGCTTAGGGGGATTCTCTGGGGCCAACGTCCTGACTTTC.

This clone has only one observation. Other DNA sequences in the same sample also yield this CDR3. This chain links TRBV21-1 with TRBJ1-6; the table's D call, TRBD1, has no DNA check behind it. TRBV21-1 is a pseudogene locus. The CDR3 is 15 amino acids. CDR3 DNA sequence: TGTGCCAGCAGCAAAGTTGCAGGGGATAATTCACCCCTCCACTTT. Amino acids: CASSKVAGDNSPLHF.

CDR3 sequence (DNA): TGTGCCAGCAGCTTATCGGCAGGAGGGGCAGATACGCAGTATTTT. Protein sequence: CASSLSAGGADTQYF. The chain couples TRBV7-2 to TRBJ2-3, with D possibly matching TRBD2 (6 bases). V lost 2 bases to trimming and J lost 4 bases, with 13 bases between them. There are 15 residues in the CDR3. CDR1 SGHTA and CDR2 FQGNSA come from the germline V gene.

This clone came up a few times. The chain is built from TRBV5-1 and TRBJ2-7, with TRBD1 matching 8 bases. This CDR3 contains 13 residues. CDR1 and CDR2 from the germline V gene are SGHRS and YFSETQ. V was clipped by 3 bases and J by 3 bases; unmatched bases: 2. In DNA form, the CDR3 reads TGCGCCAGCAGCTCCGACAGGGGCTACGAGCAGTACTTC. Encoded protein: CASSSDRGYEQYF.